Listed below are T cell receptor beta chains from one sample, sequenced in a study of blood T cell repertoires in COVID-19. Measured with immunoSEQ multiplex PCR; TCRdb has only the in-frame clones, and not every one. Of about 120,000 clones in the sample, over 65% were seen once. The sequenced sample consisted of peripheral blood. The source is a man aged 25 to 45 with acute or convalescent COVID-19. Each CDR3 is given with its conserved first and last residue. The D gene is left open where the match is weak. For some rows the clone size is stated as once, few or many, or as a class when expanded; others skip it.

j_call d_call cdr3_length v_call clone_size cdr3_nt cdr3_aa
TRBJ2-1 TRBD1 15 TRBV10-3 once TGTGCCATCAGCCTTGACAGGGAGCCCTACAATGAGCAGTTCTTC CAISLDREPYNEQFF
TRBJ1-5 . 14 TRBV28 . TGTGCCAGCAGTTCCCAACTATCCTTTCAGCCCCAGCATTTT CASSSQLSFQPQHF
TRBJ2-4 . 14 TRBV7-2 . TGTGCCAGCAGCTTAAGAAATCGGGGTAACATTCAGTACTTC CASSLRNRGNIQYF
TRBJ1-2 TRBD1 13 TRBV19 . TGTGCCAGTAACCGACAGGGGGGTTATGGCTACACCTTC CASNRQGGYGYTF
TRBJ1-1 . 11 TRBV30 . TGTGCCTGGAGTGATCGGGGGGAAGCTTTCTTT CAWSDRGEAFF
TRBJ1-1 TRBD1 13 TRBV9 . TGTGCCAGCAGCGTTGGGGGACAGGGAATAGCTTTCTTT CASSVGGQGIAFF
TRBJ2-2 TRBD1 15 TRBV2 . TGTGCCAGCAGAAGAGGACAGGTAGAGACCGGGGAGCTGTTTTTT CASRRGQVETGELFF
TRBJ1-1 . 15 TRBV7-9 . TGTGCCAGCAGTACAGGGTCCTTGGTGAACACTGAAGCTTTCTTT CASSTGSLVNTEAFF
TRBJ1-5 . 15 TRBV20-1 . TGCAGTGCTAGTGACGAGAGGCTAGTTAGTCAGCCCCAGCATTTT CSASDERLVSQPQHF
TRBJ2-5 TRBD1 12 TRBV19 . TGTGCCAGTATAGGGGGCTTCGGGACCCAGTACTTC CASIGGFGTQYF
TRBJ2-3 TRBD2 15 TRBV30 . TGTGCCTGGAGTGCGGGAGGAAGAGAAACAGATACGCAGTATTTT CAWSAGGRETDTQYF
TRBJ1-4 . 15 TRBV6-5 . TGTGCCAGCAGTTACCAGACAGACCCTAATGAAAAACTGTTTTTT CASSYQTDPNEKLFF
TRBJ1-5 . 17 TRBV21-1 . TGTGCCAGCAGCATCCCCGGGACGGACTATAGCAATCAGCCCCAGCATTTT CASSIPGTDYSNQPQHF
TRBJ2-1 TRBD1 13 TRBV27 . TGTGCCGTCTGGAACGACAGGGCGTATGAGCAGTTCTTC CAVWNDRAYEQFF
TRBJ2-3 TRBD2 18 TRBV19 . TGTGCCAGTAGTTTGACCAGCGGGAGTGGGGAGCGCGCAGATACGCAGTATTTT CASSLTSGSGERADTQYF
TRBJ1-6 TRBD1 14 TRBV4-1 . TGCGCCAGCAGCTACGGACAGGGAGGATCACCCCTCCACTTT CASSYGQGGSPLHF
TRBJ1-2 . 15 TRBV2 . TGTGCCAGCAGTCCCAGCGTCGACGGGAACTATGGCTACACCTTC CASSPSVDGNYGYTF
TRBJ2-7 . 11 TRBV11-1 . TGTGCCAGCAGCTCCAGGCACGAGCAGTACTTC CASSSRHEQYF
TRBJ1-3 . 14 TRBV30 . TGTGCCTGGAGCCGGGGGGTCTCTGGAAACACCATATATTTT CAWSRGVSGNTIYF
TRBJ1-6 . 14 TRBV3-1/TRBV3-2 . TGTGCCAGCAACCGACAGCCCGATAATTCACCCCTCCACTTT CASNRQPDNSPLHF
TRBJ2-1 . 15 TRBV11-1 . TGTGCCAGCAAAACGGGATCGAGCTCCTACAATGAGCAGTTCTTC CASKTGSSSYNEQFF
TRBJ2-2 TRBD1 15 TRBV10-3 . TGTGCCATCAGTGAGAGGGGGCGAGAGGGCGGGGAGCTGTTTTTT CAISERGREGGELFF
TRBJ1-2 . 13 TRBV6-5 . TGTGCCAGCAGCAGCAGGGGATACTATGGCTACACCTTC CASSSRGYYGYTF
TRBJ2-1 . 17 TRBV4-3 . TGCGCCAGCAGCCGAAACCAGGGTACGGGCTCCTACAATGAGCAGTTCTTC CASSRNQGTGSYNEQFF
TRBJ1-6 . 13 TRBV10-2 . TGCGCCAGCAACGGCGGGAATAGACTACCCCTCCACTTT CASNGGNRLPLHF
TRBJ1-3 TRBD1 17 TRBV7-8 . TGTGCCAGCAGCTACCTGGCAGGGGGCGCGGGAGTAGACACCATATATTTT CASSYLAGGAGVDTIYF
TRBJ1-6 TRBD1 15 TRBV6-4 . TGTGCCAGCAGTGAAGACAGGGGAGGTAATTCACCCCTCCACTTT CASSEDRGGNSPLHF
TRBJ1-3 . 15 TRBV19 . TGTGCCAGTTTGATGAGTCGCAAATCTGGAAACACCATATATTTT CASLMSRKSGNTIYF
TRBJ2-3 . 14 TRBV19 . TGTGCCAGTAGTCCGGAGGGGGGGGCAGATACGCAGTATTTT CASSPEGGADTQYF
TRBJ2-1 TRBD2 17 TRBV7-9 . TGTGCCAGCAGCCCACGACTAGCGGGAGACCTCTACAATGAGCAGTTCTTC CASSPRLAGDLYNEQFF
TRBJ1-3 . 15 TRBV11-1 few TGTGCCAGCAGCTCAGGGGCCGCCTCTGGAAACACCATATATTTT CASSSGAASGNTIYF
TRBJ2-7 TRBD1 16 TRBV7-2 . TGTGCCAGCAGCAGAACTGGACAGGGGGGCGCCTACGAGCAGTACTTC CASSRTGQGGAYEQYF
TRBJ1-6 . 16 TRBV3-1/TRBV3-2 . TGTGCCAGCAGCCAACTACAGGCGTTCTATAATTCACCCCTCCACTTT CASSQLQAFYNSPLHF
TRBJ2-2 TRBD2 15 TRBV7-7 . TGTGCTAGCAGCCCGCGCGGGAGCGGTACCGGGGAGCTGTTTTTT CASSPRGSGTGELFF
TRBJ2-5 TRBD1 12 TRBV29-1 once TGCAGCGTGGGACAGTCCCAAGAGACCCAGTACTTC CSVGQSQETQYF
TRBJ1-6 . 14 TRBV7-9 once TGTGCCAGCAGCTATACGGCGGGTAATTCACCCCTCCACTTT CASSYTAGNSPLHF
TRBJ2-7 . 11 TRBV20-1 once TGCAGTGCTAGGAGCGGCCACGAGCAGTACTTC CSARSGHEQYF
TRBJ1-3 TRBD1 15 TRBV9 . TGTGCCAGCAGCGTGGGACAGGGGTTAGGAAACACCATATATTTT CASSVGQGLGNTIYF
TRBJ1-1 TRBD1 13 TRBV6-5 few TGTGCCACTCCGACAGGGCTTTATGGTGAAGCTTTCTTT CATPTGLYGEAFF
TRBJ2-1 TRBD1 13 TRBV6-5 . TGTGCCAGCAGTCGACACCCCAGGGGGGAGCAGTTCTTC CASSRHPRGEQFF
TRBJ2-3 TRBD2 14 TRBV29-1 . TGCAGCGTTCACGCTAGCGGGAGTGGTAATACGCAGTATTTT CSVHASGSGNTQYF
TRBJ2-2 . 13 TRBV11-3 . TGTGCCAGCAGCTTAGACGGTATCGGGGAGCTGTTTTTT CASSLDGIGELFF
TRBJ1-6 . 16 TRBV7-2 . TGTGCCAGCAGCCCAAGGGGGAGCCAAAATAATTCACCCCTCCACTTT CASSPRGSQNNSPLHF